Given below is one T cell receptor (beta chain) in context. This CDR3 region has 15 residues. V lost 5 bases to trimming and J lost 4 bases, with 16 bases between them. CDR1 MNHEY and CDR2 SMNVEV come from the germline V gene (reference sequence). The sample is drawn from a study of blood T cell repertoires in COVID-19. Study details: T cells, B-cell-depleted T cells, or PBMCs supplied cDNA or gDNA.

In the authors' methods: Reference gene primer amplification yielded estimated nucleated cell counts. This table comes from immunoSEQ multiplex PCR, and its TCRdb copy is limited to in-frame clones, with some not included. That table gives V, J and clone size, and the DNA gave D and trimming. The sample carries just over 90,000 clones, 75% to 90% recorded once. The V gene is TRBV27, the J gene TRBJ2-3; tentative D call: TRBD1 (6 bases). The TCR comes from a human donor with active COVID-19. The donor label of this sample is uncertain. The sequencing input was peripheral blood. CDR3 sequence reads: CASSQSQGYADTQYF. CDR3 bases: TGTGCCAGCAGTCAGTCCCAGGGGTATGCAGATACGCAGTATTTT.